This passage covers 25 T cell receptor beta chains from one sample sequenced in a study of metastatic and nonmetastatic thyroid tumors. Thyroid surgery was preceded by no treatment in any patient. TCRdb reassembled clones from the PCR reads with MiXCR. This table has approximately 15,000 clones, around a fifth appearing once. What was sequenced was adjacent normal tissue. The receptors were gathered from a female donor with papillary thyroid cancer or a benign thyroid nodule (not recorded which). Some clones in this sample may be carry-over from other donors' samples.

The chain joins TRBV7-6 to TRBJ2-5; TRBD2 might be the D (6 bases). V lost 2 bases and J lost 4, with 8 bases in between. This CDR3 comprises 13 residues. From germline, CDR1 is SGHVS and CDR2 FNYEAQ. Written as DNA, the CDR3 is TGTGCCAGCAGCTTAATGGGGGGAGAGACCCAGTACTTC. Translated, it gives CASSLMGGETQYF.

With respect to this clone: Germline is not matched at one junction end, which may reflect a read error. The rearrangement links TRBV6-1 to TRBJ2-5; 11 positions agree with TRBD1. CDR1 is MNHNS, CDR2 SASEGT, per germline. CDR3 length: 14 residues. CDR3 sequence reads: CASRRDRGRETHYF. In DNA form, the CDR3 reads TGTGCCAGCAGACGGGACAGGGGGAGAGAGACCCATTACTTC.

As to this clone: This sample includes further DNA sequences coding for the same CDR3. This chain uses TRBV11-2 with TRBJ2-7; 7 bases align to TRBD1. With V trimmed by 5 bases and J by 5 bases, 6 bases remained unmatched. The germline V gene encodes CDR1 SGHAT and CDR2 FQNNGV. The CDR3 extends over 13 amino acids. For the CDR3, the DNA is TGTGCCAGCAGCACCAGACAGGGCCACGAGCAGTACTTC. This codes for CASSTRQGHEQYF.

This clone was counted between two and nine times. The chain joins TRBV7-2 to TRBJ2-7; TRBD1 matches 7 bases. Germline trimming cut 1 base from V and 9 bases from J; bases unmatched to any gene: 9. The length of the CDR3 is 14 residues. CDR1 and CDR2 from the germline V gene are SGHTA and FQGNSA. CDR3 in DNA: TGTGCCAGCAGCTTAGGGGCCACAGGGGTGGGGCAGTACTTC. This encodes CASSLGATGVGQYF.

The rearrangement uses TRBV6-1 and TRBJ2-1, with TRBD1 matching 10 bases. The CDR3 contains 15 residues. CDR1 and CDR2 (germline): MNHNS, SASEGT. V trimming: 6 bases; J trimming: 9 bases; junction bases outside the gene matches: 11. CDR3 DNA sequence: TGTGCCAGCAGCACTAGGACAGGGGGTTATGGTGAGCAGTTCTTC. Protein sequence: CASSTRTGGYGEQFF.

Only a few counts were recorded for this clone. In nucleotides, the CDR3 is TGTGCCAGCAGGGGGACTAGCGGCCGCAATGAGCAGTTCTTC. It specifies CASRGTSGRNEQFF. The chain has TRBV6-1 and TRBJ2-1, with 11 bases identical to TRBD2. The V gene end was trimmed by 6 bases and the J gene end by 6 bases; junction bases not matched to a gene: 4. Germline lookup yields CDR1 MNHNS and CDR2 SASEGT. The CDR3 has 14 amino acids.

This clone is deemed large (0.1 to 1%). The V gene is TRBV15, the J gene TRBJ1-2; weak D call: TRBD1 (5 bases). The CDR3 consists of 15 residues. V lost 0 bases and J 5 bases, leaving 13 bases between the germline ends. CDR1 and CDR2 from the germline V gene are LNHNV and YYDKDF (reference sequence). CDR3 sequence: CATSRDREGAYGYTF. CDR3 bases: TGTGCCACCAGCAGAGATCGAGAAGGGGCTTATGGCTACACCTTC.

This clone showed up just a few times. The J gene is TRBJ1-1, the V gene TRBV12-3 or TRBV12-4; D not certain. The CDR3 covers 13 residues. The ends were cut back, 2 bases at V and 6 bases at J, with 10 bases in the middle. DNA for the CDR3: TGTGCCAGCAGTTTACATCGGGCGGCTGAAGCTTTCTTT. Translating gives CASSLHRAAEAFF.

In this sample, this clone turned up many times. The same CDR3 can be traced to other DNA sequences in this sample. V is TRBV4-2 and J is TRBJ2-3, with 12 bases aligning to TRBD2. The CDR3 contains 16 residues. V shed 4 bases and J 2 bases; nucleotides not matched to a gene: 4. Germline V CDR1 and CDR2: LGHNA, YNFKEQ. DNA for the CDR3: TGTGCCAGCAGCCCACTAGCGGGGGGCGCCACAGATACGCAGTATTTT. Amino acids: CASSPLAGGATDTQYF.

The chain joins TRBV6-2 or TRBV6-3 to TRBJ1-5, with 8 bases fitting TRBD1. This CDR3 spans 16 amino acids. With V trimmed by 2 bases and J by 2 bases, 5 bases remained unmatched. CDR1 and CDR2 from the germline V gene are MNHEY and SVGEGT. The CDR3 nucleotides are TGTGCCAGCAGTTACCCAGGGGGCGCGGGCAATCAGCCCCAGCATTTT. It encodes CASSYPGGAGNQPQHF.

This clone has at least ten counts. V is TRBV12-3 or TRBV12-4 and J is TRBJ2-2, with D perhaps TRBD1 (5 bases). CDR3 length: 14 amino acids. V lost 6 bases and J lost 4, with 12 bases in between. In DNA form, the CDR3 reads TGTGCCAGCAGCCCTAGACAGATCACCGGGGAGCTGTTTTTT. It translates to CASSPRQITGELFF.

This clone was recorded many times. This sequence joins TRBV3-1 and TRBJ2-5; either TRBD1 or TRBD2 may fit D (6 bases each). This CDR3 is 16 amino acids long. Per the germline V gene, CDR1 is LGHDT and CDR2 is YNNKEL (reference sequence). The V end lost 4 bases, the J end lost 5 bases, and 20 bases lay between the germline ends. This chain's CDR3 is CASSLRRGSGGETQYF. The CDR3, as DNA: TGTGCCAGCAGCCTCCGAAGGGGGTCAGGAGGGGAGACCCAGTACTTC.

The genes are TRBV14 and TRBJ2-7, with D unresolved. Trimming pared 2 bases from V and 5 bases from J, leaving 7 bases between. The CDR3 covers 12 residues. Per germline, CDR1 SGHDN and CDR2 FVKESK. Written as DNA, the CDR3 is TGTGCCAGCAGCCAACTTCTGGACGAGCAGTACTTC. It is translated as CASSQLLDEQYF.

In its sample, this clone was seen a few times. This chain links TRBV20-1 with TRBJ2-3; the D gene is possibly TRBD2 (6 bases). V was pared by 5 bases and J by 2 bases, with 11 bases between. This CDR3 contains 13 residues. The germline V gene has CDR1 DFQATT and CDR2 SNEGSKA (reference sequence). The CDR3 region has the DNA TGCAGTGCTTTCCTAGCGAACACAGATACGCAGTATTTT. Translated: CSAFLANTDTQYF.

This clone was counted between two and nine times. The chain employs TRBV11-2 and TRBJ2-7, with 8 bases lining up with TRBD2. The V gene end was trimmed by 5 bases and the J gene end by 6 bases; junction bases not matched to a gene: 15. CDR1 and CDR2 from the germline V gene are SGHAT and FQNNGV. The CDR3 loop spans 16 amino acids. CDR3 in amino acids: CASSRIMTSAPGEQYF. The CDR3 nucleotides read TGTGCCAGCAGCCGTATCATGACTAGCGCGCCTGGCGAGCAGTACTTC.

This clone was found a few times. The rearrangement uses TRBV6-1 and TRBJ1-3; 9 bases are a match to TRBD1. Trimming cost V 4 bases and J 0 bases; bases outside gene matches: 4. CDR1 and CDR2 (germline): MNHNS, SASEGT. This CDR3 is 16 amino acids long. CDR3 nucleotides: TGTGCCAGCAGTGGGACAGGGGCCTCCTCTGGAAACACCATATATTTT. This translates into CASSGTGASSGNTIYF.

This clone turned up a few times. This chain links TRBV20-1 with TRBJ2-1; D is undetermined. Trimming took 6 bases from V and 5 from J, leaving 14 bases between them. The CDR3 sequence is 13 residues long. Germline lookup yields CDR1 DFQATT and CDR2 SNEGSKA (reference sequence). This CDR3 reads CSAHEAANNEQFF. The CDR3 DNA is TGCAGTGCCCATGAGGCAGCCAACAATGAGCAGTTCTTC.

This chain links TRBV5-6 with TRBJ2-2; D remains ambiguous. Germline V gene lookup returns CDR1 SGHDT and CDR2 YYEEEE. Deletions cut 2 bases from V and 7 bases from J, with 9 bases between. The CDR3 totals 13 residues. The CDR3 sequence is CASSFGGRGELFF. The DNA of the CDR3 is TGTGCCAGCAGCTTTGGTGGTCGCGGGGAGCTGTTTTTT.

This rearrangement joins TRBV7-2 to TRBJ2-7; 11 nucleotides align to TRBD2. CDR1 SGHTA and CDR2 FQGNSA come from the germline V gene. CDR3 length: 15 amino acids. J lost 0 bases, V lost 5 bases, and 3 bases had no gene match. CDR3 coding DNA: TGTGCCAGCAGCACTAGCGGGAGCATCTCCTACGAGCAGTACTTC. Protein: CASSTSGSISYEQYF.

The chain carries TRBV5-6 and TRBJ1-4; D may be TRBD1 (5 bases). Germline values: CDR1 SGHDT, CDR2 YYEEEE. The germline V and J ends were trimmed by 0 bases and 7 bases, with 13 bases remaining between them. The CDR3 contains 15 residues. CDR3 sequence (DNA): TGTGCCAGCAGCTTGGCCGAGGGGTGGGGTGAAAAACTGTTTTTT. This translates into CASSLAEGWGEKLFF.

A few counts support this clone. This rearrangement joins TRBV27 to TRBJ1-4; no firm D call. CDR3 length: 14 residues. Looked up from germline, CDR1 is MNHEY and CDR2 is SMNVEV (reference sequence). V lost 4 bases and J lost 8, with 14 bases in between. CDR3 sequence (DNA): TGTGCCAGCAGTTACGCGGGCGTGGAAGAAAAACTGTTTTTT. It encodes CASSYAGVEEKLFF.

In this sample, this clone turned up a few times. The chain employs TRBV20-1 and TRBJ2-7; TRBD2 aligns across 9 bases. Germline CDR1 is DFQATT and CDR2 is SNEGSKA (reference sequence). CDR3 length equals 16 residues. Losses at the gene ends were 1 base for V and 0 bases for J; bases not matched to a gene: 7. The CDR3 region is CSARGGLAPSSYEQYF. The CDR3 DNA follows: TGCAGTGCTAGAGGTGGACTAGCGCCGAGCTCCTACGAGCAGTACTTC.

The chain is built from TRBV6-1 and TRBJ2-7; possibly TRBD2 for D (5 bases). The CDR3 has 13 residues. V lost 4 bases, J lost 4 bases, and 11 bases lay in between. Germline V gene sequence: CDR1 MNHNS, CDR2 SASEGT. The CDR3 DNA follows: TGTGCCAGCAGTGGATGGACGGGGTACGAGCAGTACTTC. Translated, it gives CASSGWTGYEQYF.

This clone was picked up a small number of times. The rearrangement links TRBV28 to TRBJ2-3; TRBD1 or TRBD2 may be the D gene (5 bases each). The CDR3 consists of 17 residues. Looked up from germline, CDR1 is MDHEN and CDR2 is SYDVKM. Trimming shortened V by 6 bases and J by 6 bases, and 25 bases separated the two germline ends. CDR3 amino acids: CASSPYARGRGPDTQYF. CDR3 bases: TGTGCCAGCAGCCCATATGCCCGGGGAAGGGGCCCCGATACGCAGTATTTT.

There are a few counts of this clone. The J gene is TRBJ2-1, the V gene TRBV6-6, with 9 bases aligning to TRBD2. V shed 0 bases and J 4 bases; nucleotides not matched to a gene: 7. This CDR3 is built from 17 residues. Germline assignment: CDR1 MNHNY and CDR2 SVGAGI (reference sequence). The CDR3 is CASSYSSGSGSYNEQFF. The CDR3 region has the DNA TGTGCCAGCAGTTACTCATCTGGTAGCGGGAGTTACAATGAGCAGTTCTTC.